A selection of T cell receptor beta chains follows, all from one sample in a study of shared clonotypes between healthy human individuals. TCRdb keeps only in-frame clones here, not all; method: immunoSEQ multiplex PCR. The table includes roughly 2.5 million clones, approximately 92% detected once. Sequenced material: naive CD4+ T cells sorted from blood. The origin of the receptors is a man between 18 and 35 years old in good health. CDR3s include the opening cysteine and the closing phenylalanine or tryptophan. Fields, in order: clone size, V gene, D gene, J gene, CDR3 protein, CDR3 DNA. A D gene is named only where the DNA matches it firmly. The size field is filled for only some rows; it gives once, few, many or a size class.

clone_size: .
v_call: TRBV30
d_call: .
j_call: TRBJ2-3
cdr3_aa: CAWSGEDTQYF
cdr3_nt: TGTGCCTGGAGTGGAGAGGATACGCAGTATTTT

clone_size: .
v_call: TRBV6-5
d_call: .
j_call: TRBJ1-3
cdr3_aa: CASSRQTSGNTIYF
cdr3_nt: TGTGCCAGCAGCCGACAGACTTCTGGAAACACCATATATTTT

clone_size: .
v_call: TRBV27
d_call: TRBD2
j_call: TRBJ2-1
cdr3_aa: CASIPRLGLAGGFEQFF
cdr3_nt: TGTGCCAGCATCCCTCGCCTGGGGCTAGCGGGAGGATTTGAGCAGTTCTTC

clone_size: .
v_call: TRBV5-5
d_call: TRBD1
j_call: TRBJ1-1
cdr3_aa: CASSPGQGIAEAFF
cdr3_nt: TGTGCCAGCAGCCCCGGACAGGGAATCGCTGAAGCTTTCTTT

clone_size: .
v_call: TRBV5-8
d_call: TRBD1
j_call: TRBJ1-5
cdr3_aa: CASSHDTKGANQPQHF
cdr3_nt: TGTGCCAGCAGCCATGACACCAAGGGGGCTAATCAGCCCCAGCATTTT

clone_size: .
v_call: TRBV28
d_call: .
j_call: TRBJ1-3
cdr3_aa: CASTPPGGVIENTIYF
cdr3_nt: TGTGCCAGCACCCCCCCTGGGGGGGTTATCGAAAACACCATATATTTT

clone_size: .
v_call: TRBV29-1
d_call: .
j_call: TRBJ2-7
cdr3_aa: CSVRIGGGYEQYF
cdr3_nt: TGCAGCGTCAGGATAGGGGGTGGCTACGAGCAGTACTTC

clone_size: .
v_call: TRBV6-1
d_call: .
j_call: TRBJ1-2
cdr3_aa: CASSRPPGENYGYTF
cdr3_nt: TGTGCCAGCAGTCGACCTCCAGGGGAGAACTATGGCTACACCTTC

clone_size: .
v_call: TRBV18
d_call: TRBD1
j_call: TRBJ1-2
cdr3_aa: CASSPGQGLGGYTF
cdr3_nt: TGTGCCAGCTCACCGGGACAGGGACTTGGGGGCTACACCTTC

clone_size: once
v_call: TRBV23-1
d_call: .
j_call: TRBJ1-5
cdr3_aa: CASSQPGSHSNQPQHF
cdr3_nt: TGCGCCAGCAGTCAACCCGGCTCCCATAGCAATCAGCCCCAGCATTTT